The entry that follows covers one T cell receptor beta chain sequence. Original data processing: It was from reference gene primer amplification that nucleated cell counts were estimated. Assay: immunoSEQ multiplex PCR; the TCRdb copy retains only in-frame clones and omits some. The V and J calls and clone size are taken from that table; D and trimming were inferred from the DNA. The sample includes roughly 68,000 clones, about 82% seen only once; the top ten take about 23%. The data were taken from a study of blood T cell repertoires in COVID-19. Study overall: Samples taken during acute and convalescent COVID-19 were collected in the United States, Italy and Spain.

Per germline, CDR1 SGHTA and CDR2 FQGNSA. With 7 bases clipped from V and 2 bases from J, the junction kept 8 bases outside the gene matches. This CDR3 is built from 15 residues. What was sequenced was peripheral blood. The receptor's source is a man in his forties or fifties with acute or convalescent COVID-19. The V gene is TRBV7-2, the J gene TRBJ2-7; the match to TRBD1 covers 10 bases. The CDR3: CASTVGGTGAYEQYF. CDR3 coding DNA: TGTGCCAGCACCGTAGGGGGGACAGGGGCCTACGAGCAGTACTTC.